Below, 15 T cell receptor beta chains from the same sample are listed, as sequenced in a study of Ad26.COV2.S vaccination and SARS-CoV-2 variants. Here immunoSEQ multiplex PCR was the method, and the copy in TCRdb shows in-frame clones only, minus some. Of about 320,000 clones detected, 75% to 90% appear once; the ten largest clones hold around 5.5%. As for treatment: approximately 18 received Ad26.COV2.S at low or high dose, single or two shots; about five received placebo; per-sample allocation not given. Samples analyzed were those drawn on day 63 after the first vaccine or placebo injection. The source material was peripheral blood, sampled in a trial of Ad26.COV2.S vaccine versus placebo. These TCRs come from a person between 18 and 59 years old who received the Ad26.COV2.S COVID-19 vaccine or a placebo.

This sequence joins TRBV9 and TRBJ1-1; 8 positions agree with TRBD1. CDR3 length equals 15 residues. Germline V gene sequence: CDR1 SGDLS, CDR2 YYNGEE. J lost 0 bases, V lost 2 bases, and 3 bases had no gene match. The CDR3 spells CASSVRDRMNTEAFF. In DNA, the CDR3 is TGTGCCAGCAGCGTCCGGGACAGGATGAACACTGAAGCTTTCTTT. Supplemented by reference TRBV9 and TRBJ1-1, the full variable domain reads DSGVTQTPKHLITATGQRVTLRCSPRSGDLSVYWYQQSLDQGLQFLIQYYNGEERAKGNILERFSAQQFPDLHSELNLSSLELGDSALYFCASSVRDRMNTEAFFGQGTRLTVV.

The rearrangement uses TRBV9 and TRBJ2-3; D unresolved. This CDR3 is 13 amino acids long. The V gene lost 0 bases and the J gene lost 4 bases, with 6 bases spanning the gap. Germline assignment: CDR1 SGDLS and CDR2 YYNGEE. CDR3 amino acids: CASSVGWSDTQYF. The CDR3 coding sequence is TGTGCCAGCAGCGTAGGCTGGTCAGATACGCAGTATTTT. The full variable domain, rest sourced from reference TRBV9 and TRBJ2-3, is DSGVTQTPKHLITATGQRVTLRCSPRSGDLSVYWYQQSLDQGLQFLIQYYNGEERAKGNILERFSAQQFPDLHSELNLSSLELGDSALYFCASSVGWSDTQYFGPGTRLTVL.

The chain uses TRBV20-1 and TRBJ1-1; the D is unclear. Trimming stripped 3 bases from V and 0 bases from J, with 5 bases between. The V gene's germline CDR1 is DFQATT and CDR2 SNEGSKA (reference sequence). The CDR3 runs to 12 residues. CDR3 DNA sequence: TGCAGTGCTAGTGAGTTGAACACTGAAGCTTTCTTT. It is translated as CSASELNTEAFF.

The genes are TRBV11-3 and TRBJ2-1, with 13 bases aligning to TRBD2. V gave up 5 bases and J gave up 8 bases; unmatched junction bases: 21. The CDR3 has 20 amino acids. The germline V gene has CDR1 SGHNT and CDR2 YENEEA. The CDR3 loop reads CASSEYVPWTSGRLVDEQFF. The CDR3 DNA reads TGTGCCAGCAGCGAATACGTCCCCTGGACTAGCGGGAGACTAGTCGATGAGCAGTTCTTC.

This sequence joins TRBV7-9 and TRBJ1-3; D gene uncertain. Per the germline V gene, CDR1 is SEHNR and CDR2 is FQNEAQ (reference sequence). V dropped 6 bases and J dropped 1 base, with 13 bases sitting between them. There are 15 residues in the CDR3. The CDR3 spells CASRPPRVSGNTIYF. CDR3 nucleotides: TGTGCCAGCAGACCCCCCCGGGTTTCTGGAAACACCATATATTTT. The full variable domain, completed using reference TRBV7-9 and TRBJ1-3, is DTGVSQNPRHKITKRGQNVTFRCDPISEHNRLYWYRQTLGQGPEFLTYFQNEAQLEKSRLLSDRFSAERPKGSFSTLEIQRTEQGDSAMYLCASRPPRVSGNTIYFGEGSWLTVV.

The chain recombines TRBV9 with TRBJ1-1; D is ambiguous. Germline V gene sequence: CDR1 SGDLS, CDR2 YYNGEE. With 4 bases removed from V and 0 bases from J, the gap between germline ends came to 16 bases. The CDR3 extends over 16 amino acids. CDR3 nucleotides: TGTGCCAGCAGCCCCCAAGACCCCGCGATGAACACTGAAGCTTTCTTT. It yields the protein CASSPQDPAMNTEAFF.

The CDR3 loop reads CASRDGQANQHF. For the CDR3, the DNA is TGTGCCAGCAGGGACGGACAGGCCAACCAGCATTTT. The rearrangement links TRBV2 to TRBJ1-5; 7 bases line up with TRBD1. From germline, CDR1 is SNHLY and CDR2 FYNNEI. V dropped 6 bases and J dropped 12; count of bases not matched to a gene: 8. The CDR3 has 12 residues.

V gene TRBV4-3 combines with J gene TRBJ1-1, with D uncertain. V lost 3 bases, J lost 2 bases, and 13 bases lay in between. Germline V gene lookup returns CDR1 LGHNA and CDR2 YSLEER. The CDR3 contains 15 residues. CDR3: CASSQGTATNTEAFF. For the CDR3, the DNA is TGCGCCAGCAGCCAGGGTACAGCAACTAACACTGAAGCTTTCTTT.

The CDR3: CASSPRPGYTEAFF. CDR3 nucleotide sequence: TGTGCCAGCAGCCCCAGGCCGGGGTACACTGAAGCTTTCTTT. The chain has TRBV7-2 and TRBJ1-1, with D unresolved. This CDR3 is 14 amino acids long. The V and J ends lost 5 bases and 3 bases respectively, with 13 bases between them. Germline V lookup: CDR1 SGHTA, CDR2 FQGNSA.

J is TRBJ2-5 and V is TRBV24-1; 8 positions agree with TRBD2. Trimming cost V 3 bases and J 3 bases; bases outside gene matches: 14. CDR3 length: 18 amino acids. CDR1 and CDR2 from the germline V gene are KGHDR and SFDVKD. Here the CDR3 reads CATSDPRAGGGKKETQYF. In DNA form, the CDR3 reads TGTGCCACCAGTGATCCGCGGGCGGGAGGAGGGAAAAAAGAGACCCAGTACTTC.

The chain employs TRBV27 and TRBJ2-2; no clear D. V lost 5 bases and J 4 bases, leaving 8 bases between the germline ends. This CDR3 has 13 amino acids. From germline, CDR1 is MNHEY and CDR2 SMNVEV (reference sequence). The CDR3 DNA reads TGTGCCAGCAGTCAGGCCGGCACCGGGGAGCTGTTTTTT. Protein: CASSQAGTGELFF.

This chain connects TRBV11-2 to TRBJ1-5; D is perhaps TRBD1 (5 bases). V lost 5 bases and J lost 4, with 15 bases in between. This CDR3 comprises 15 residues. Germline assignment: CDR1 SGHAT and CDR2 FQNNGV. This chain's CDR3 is CASSLVAGPNQPQHF. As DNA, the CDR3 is TGTGCCAGCAGCCTGGTGGCAGGGCCTAATCAGCCCCAGCATTTT.

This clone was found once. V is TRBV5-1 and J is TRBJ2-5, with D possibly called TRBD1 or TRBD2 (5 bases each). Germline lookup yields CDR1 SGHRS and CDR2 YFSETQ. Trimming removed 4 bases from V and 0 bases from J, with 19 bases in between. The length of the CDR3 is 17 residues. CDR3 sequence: CASSLPPGRWYQETQYF. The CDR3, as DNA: TGCGCCAGCAGCCTCCCCCCGGGGCGATGGTACCAAGAGACCCAGTACTTC. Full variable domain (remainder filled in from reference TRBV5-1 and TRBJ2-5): KAGVTQTPRYLIKTRGQQVTLSCSPISGHRSVSWYQQTPGQGLQFLFEYFSETQRNKGNFPGRFSGRQFSNSRSEMNVSTLELGDSALYLCASSLPPGRWYQETQYFGPGTRLLVL.

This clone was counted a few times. CDR3 coding DNA: TGTGCCAGCAGTTACTCGGGCGGGAGTACAGAGACCCAGTACTTC. Its protein is CASSYSGGSTETQYF. The V and J genes are TRBV6-5 and TRBJ2-5; 7 bases agree with TRBD2. Germline CDR1 and CDR2: MNHEY and SVGAGI. The CDR3 length is 15 residues. The V gene end was trimmed by 0 bases and the J gene end by 4 bases; junction bases not matched to a gene: 5.

In DNA, the CDR3 is TGTGCCTGGAATTCGGCTAGAGGGGGATCCAATGAGCAGTTCTTC. This gives the protein CAWNSARGGSNEQFF. This sequence joins TRBV30 and TRBJ2-1, with a possible D match to TRBD1 (6 bases). This CDR3 region has 15 residues. Between the trimmed V and J ends, which lost 4 bases and 6 bases, there was a span of 19 bases. From germline, CDR1 is GTSNPN and CDR2 SVGIG (reference sequence).